The 24 T cell receptor beta chains reported below all come from one sample, sequenced in a study of OX40 agonist ivuxolimab in advanced cancers. Clones were read by immunoSEQ multiplex PCR, and TCRdb kept only the in-frame ones, dropping some. This sample carries 56,000 or so clones, roughly four fifths of them seen once, and the ten largest clones take less than 5%. The sample in question was CD4+ or CD8+ T cells sorted from blood, obtained in a trial of the OX40 agonist ivuxolimab. The receptors shown here come from an adult with an advanced solid tumor such as melanoma, head and neck, liver or kidney cancer.

This clone was detected only once. This chain links TRBV28 with TRBJ1-4, with 10 nucleotides matching TRBD1. Germline trimming cut 2 bases from V and 9 bases from J; bases unmatched to any gene: 6. CDR1 is MDHEN and CDR2 is SYDVKM in the germline V gene. This CDR3 contains 15 residues. The CDR3 loop is CASSLISDRGKKLFF. The CDR3 DNA sequence: TGTGCCAGCAGTTTAATTTCGGACAGGGGGAAAAAACTGTTTTTT.

The chain carries TRBV7-8 and TRBJ1-5; 7 bases are a match to TRBD1. V shed 5 bases, J shed 7 bases, and the junction held 17 bases outside the gene matches. The CDR3 covers 17 residues. Germline V gene lookup returns CDR1 SGHVS and CDR2 FQNEAQ. The CDR3 protein is CASSPYRGPTGRQPQHF. CDR3 sequence (DNA): TGTGCCAGCAGCCCCTATAGGGGACCGACAGGGCGGCAGCCCCAGCATTTT.

This clone was observed a handful of times. V gene TRBV4-2 combines with J gene TRBJ2-7; D remains ambiguous. V was shortened by 5 bases and J by 3 bases, with 17 bases between the two germline ends. CDR1 and CDR2 from the germline V gene are LGHNA and YNFKEQ. This CDR3 contains 15 residues. The CDR3 is CASSFMPAGDYEQYF. CDR3 DNA sequence: TGTGCCAGCAGCTTCATGCCAGCAGGAGACTACGAGCAGTACTTC.

This clone showed up just a few times. The chain joins TRBV28 to TRBJ1-2; D is undetermined. Germline CDR1 reads MDHEN; CDR2 reads SYDVKM. The V and J ends lost 2 bases and 4 bases respectively, with 5 bases between them. This CDR3 region has 12 residues. DNA for the CDR3: TGTGCCAGCAGTTTAACCTTCTATGGCTACACCTTC. Translated: CASSLTFYGYTF.

The rearrangement uses TRBV18 and TRBJ1-2; D gene uncertain. The V gene's germline CDR1 is KGHSH and CDR2 LQKENI. The length of the CDR3 is 13 residues. V gave up 6 bases and J gave up 1 base, with 9 bases separating them. Here the CDR3 reads CASSAGDNYGYTF. DNA for the CDR3: TGTGCCAGCTCGGCCGGTGATAACTATGGCTACACCTTC.

The CDR3 nucleotides read TGTGCCAGCAGCTACCGAGCGGGGGGGGACACAGATACGCAGTATTTT. Encoded protein: CASSYRAGGDTDTQYF. The chain links TRBV5-4 to TRBJ2-3; the match to TRBD2 covers 10 bases. CDR3 length: 16 amino acids. Trimming took 3 bases from V and 2 from J; bases not matched to a gene: 6. The germline CDR1 and CDR2 sequences are SGHNT and YYREEE (reference sequence).

In its sample, this clone was seen a few times. The V call is TRBV9, the J call TRBJ2-1; 8 nucleotides match TRBD2. CDR1 SGDLS and CDR2 YYNGEE come from the germline V gene. The CDR3 loop spans 16 amino acids. J lost 5 bases, V lost 0 bases, and 7 bases had no gene match. This CDR3 is CASSVGGRGANNEQFF. The CDR3 coding sequence is TGTGCCAGCAGCGTAGGAGGGCGGGGGGCCAACAATGAGCAGTTCTTC.

The sample holds a few counts of this clone. The chain employs TRBV28 and TRBJ1-1; D gene unclear. CDR3 length: 10 amino acids. V lost 5 bases and J lost 8, with 6 bases in between. Looked up from germline, CDR1 is MDHEN and CDR2 is SYDVKM. The CDR3 bases are TGTGCCAGCAGTGCCTACGAAGCTTTCTTT. Its translation: CASSAYEAFF.

The chain links TRBV6-5 to TRBJ1-2; 8 positions match TRBD1. V lost 6 bases to trimming and J lost 4 bases; unmatched junction nucleotides: 4. CDR3 size: 13 residues. Germline V lookup: CDR1 MNHEY, CDR2 SVGAGI. CDR3 DNA sequence: TGTGCCAGCAGCCAGACAGGGGCCTATGGCTACACCTTC. It translates to CASSQTGAYGYTF.

The chain recombines TRBV6-4 with TRBJ2-5, with D possibly called TRBD1 or TRBD2 (6 bases each). Trimming shortened V by 1 base and J by 1 base, and 16 bases separated the two germline ends. This CDR3 spans 17 amino acids. Germline CDR1 is MRHNA and CDR2 is SNTAGT. CDR3 sequence: CASSDWEAGEAQETQYF. DNA for the CDR3: TGTGCCAGCAGTGACTGGGAGGCAGGGGAGGCCCAAGAGACCCAGTACTTC.

The gene calls are TRBV18 and TRBJ2-1; 10 bases match TRBD1. The CDR3 spans 17 residues. The V gene end was trimmed by 3 bases and the J gene end by 6 bases; junction bases not matched to a gene: 11. The V gene's germline CDR1 is KGHSH and CDR2 LQKENI. CDR3 sequence: CASSPAVGQGDSNEQFF. CDR3 in DNA: TGTGCCAGCTCACCCGCAGTAGGACAGGGGGACTCCAATGAGCAGTTCTTC.

This clone was counted a single time. The V call is TRBV2, the J call TRBJ2-7; D gene ambiguous. Trimming removed 0 bases from V and 9 bases from J, with 15 bases in between. Looked up from germline, CDR1 is SNHLY and CDR2 is FYNNEI. This CDR3 contains 14 residues. Here the CDR3 reads CASSEALGTRGQYF. The CDR3 coding sequence is TGTGCCAGCAGTGAAGCATTAGGCACGCGAGGGCAGTACTTC.

The J gene is TRBJ1-4, the V gene TRBV9, with 11 bases fitting TRBD1. CDR3 length: 15 amino acids. Losses at the gene ends were 4 bases for V and 8 bases for J; bases not matched to a gene: 7. Germline V lookup: CDR1 SGDLS, CDR2 YYNGEE. DNA for the CDR3: TGTGCCAGCAGCCCGGACAGGGGGCGGGGGGAAAAACTGTTTTTT. Encoded protein: CASSPDRGRGEKLFF.

V gene TRBV27 combines with J gene TRBJ2-7, with TRBD1 matching over 7 bases. CDR3 length: 15 amino acids. With 7 bases clipped from V and 2 bases from J, the junction kept 11 bases outside the gene matches. CDR1 is MNHEY and CDR2 is SMNVEV in the germline V gene (reference sequence). CDR3 sequence: CASTSSGTVPYEQYF. DNA for the CDR3: TGTGCCAGCACATCGTCCGGGACAGTGCCCTACGAGCAGTACTTC.

This chain connects TRBV18 to TRBJ2-5; weak D call: TRBD1 (5 bases). From germline, CDR1 is KGHSH and CDR2 LQKENI. Trimming stripped 5 bases from V and 5 bases from J, with 15 bases between. This CDR3 region has 14 residues. CDR3 amino acids: CASSTTRAGETQYF. In DNA form, the CDR3 reads TGTGCCAGCTCAACTACCAGGGCAGGGGAGACCCAGTACTTC.

The genes are TRBV5-1 and TRBJ2-7; D is unresolved. The CDR3 extends over 14 amino acids. Trimming left V 0 bases short and J 3 bases short, with 10 bases between. CDR1 and CDR2 from the germline V gene are SGHRS and YFSETQ. The CDR3 DNA reads TGCGCCAGCAGCTTGGGCATAGAACTCTACGAGCAGTACTTC. This encodes CASSLGIELYEQYF.

This chain joins TRBV6-5 and TRBJ1-2; D uncertain. Trimming left V 0 bases short and J 8 bases short, with 19 bases between. The CDR3 sequence is 16 residues long. Germline CDR1 reads MNHEY; CDR2 reads SVGAGI. The CDR3 region has the DNA TGTGCCAGCAGTTACTCCAAGCCCCCCGGGAAGAGGGGCTACACCTTC. This encodes CASSYSKPPGKRGYTF.

This clone came up a few times. CDR3 nucleotides: TGTGCCAGTAAACCAGGGGCCTACGAGCAGTACTTC. Amino acids: CASKPGAYEQYF. The chain uses TRBV19 and TRBJ2-7; TRBD1 might be the D (6 bases). Germline V gene sequence: CDR1 LNHDA, CDR2 SQIVND (reference sequence). The CDR3 is 12 residues long. V was cut by 7 bases and J by 2 bases, with 9 bases left in between. Full variable domain (missing parts from reference TRBV19 and TRBJ2-7): DGGITQSPKYLFRKEGQNVTLSCEQNLNHDAMYWYRQDPGQGLRLIYYSQIVNDFQKGDIAEGYSVSREKKESFPLTVTSAQKNPTAFYLCASKPGAYEQYFGPGTRLTVT.

V is TRBV5-4 and J is TRBJ2-1; no firm D call. V was cut by 2 bases and J by 5 bases, with 11 bases left in between. The CDR3 extends over 14 amino acids. Germline V gene data show CDR1 as SGHNT and CDR2 as YYREEE (reference sequence). CDR3 loop: CASSLSSTNNEQFF. DNA of the CDR3: TGTGCCAGCAGCTTATCGAGCACCAACAATGAGCAGTTCTTC. The entire variable domain, with the rest obtained from reference TRBV5-4 and TRBJ2-1, is as follows: ETGVTQSPTHLIKTRGQQVTLRCSSQSGHNTVSWYQQALGQGPQFIFQYYREEENGRGNFPPRFSGLQFPNYSSELNVNALELDDSALYLCASSLSSTNNEQFFGPGTRLTVL.

The chain recombines TRBV2 with TRBJ2-5; 8 bases agree with TRBD1. V was pared by 4 bases and J by 2 bases, with 12 bases of the junction left unmatched. This CDR3 contains 17 residues. Germline V gives CDR1 SNHLY, CDR2 FYNNEI. The chain's CDR3 is CASSVLTWTGRQETQYF. CDR3 sequence (DNA): TGTGCCAGCAGTGTTCTTACTTGGACAGGGCGACAAGAGACCCAGTACTTC.

This chain links TRBV28 with TRBJ1-3, with a possible D match to TRBD1 (6 bases). V was clipped by 4 bases and J by 0 bases, with 13 bases between them. The CDR3 is 16 amino acids. The V gene's germline CDR1 is MDHEN and CDR2 SYDVKM. CDR3 sequence: CASSSPYRASGNTIYF. For the CDR3, the DNA is TGTGCCAGCAGTTCCCCCTACAGGGCCTCTGGAAACACCATATATTTT.

The CDR3 DNA reads TGTGCCAGTAGTGTCTCCGGGACTAGCGGGGGGTTCTCCTACGAGCAGTACTTC. It codes for CASSVSGTSGGFSYEQYF. The J gene is TRBJ2-7, the V gene TRBV19; 15 bases align to TRBD2. Germline trimming cut 5 bases from V and 0 bases from J; bases unmatched to any gene: 8. Germline V gene data show CDR1 as LNHDA and CDR2 as SQIVND (reference sequence). The CDR3 covers 18 residues.

The chain recombines TRBV28 with TRBJ2-7, with 10 nucleotides matching TRBD1. The trim removed 10 bases at V and 5 bases at J, leaving 5 bases unmatched. The CDR3 spans 12 residues. Germline CDR1 and CDR2: MDHEN and SYDVKM. The CDR3 spells CATKGQGDEQYF. Here the CDR3 DNA reads TGTGCCACCAAAGGACAGGGGGACGAGCAGTACTTC.

The rearrangement links TRBV11-3 to TRBJ2-7; maybe TRBD2 (6 bases). There are 12 residues in the CDR3. CDR1 is SGHNT and CDR2 is YENEEA in the germline V gene. With 6 bases removed from V and 7 bases from J, the gap between germline ends came to 13 bases. CDR3 residues: CASREGRGEQYF. The CDR3, as DNA: TGTGCCAGCAGGGAGGGTCGAGGGGAGCAGTACTTC.